Following are 20 T cell receptor beta chains from one sample sequenced in a study of identical twins. TCRdb re-derived calls from the 5' RACE reads in MiXCR, one entry per CDR3 protein. Of 250,000 to 300,000 distinct CDR3 sequences in the sample, about 8.5% were seen once. In addition, the sample was reused for a study of yellow fever vaccine responses in identical twins.

Sequenced input: CD8+ T cells sorted from blood. The receptors originated from a woman aged 18 to 35 in good health.

This clonotype was counted ten times or more. The chain links TRBV20-1 to TRBJ2-1, with 10 bases that match TRBD2. V shed 3 bases and J 5 bases; nucleotides not matched to a gene: 1. The CDR3 totals 13 residues. Germline V gene data show CDR1 as DFQATT and CDR2 as SNEGSKA (reference sequence). In DNA, the CDR3 is TGCAGTGCTAGGGGGACTAGCGACAATGAGCAGTTCTTC. Its protein is CSARGTSDNEQFF.

This clonotype was detected only a few times. V gene TRBV24-1 combines with J gene TRBJ2-3; no clear D. V was cut by 4 bases and J by 2 bases, with 0 bases left in between. The CDR3 extends over 11 amino acids. Germline loops: CDR1 KGHDR, CDR2 SFDVKD. This CDR3 is CATSDTDTQYF. DNA for the CDR3: TGTGCCACCAGTGACACAGATACGCAGTATTTT.

This clonotype was seen a few times. The rearrangement links TRBV6-5 to TRBJ2-1; TRBD2 agrees at 7 bases. Germline V CDR1 and CDR2: MNHEY, SVGAGI. Trimming at V came to 2 bases and at J to 3 bases, leaving 1 base not matched to a gene. This CDR3 is 14 amino acids long. The CDR3 loop is CASSYERGYNEQFF. CDR3 in DNA: TGTGCCAGCAGTTACGAGCGGGGCTACAATGAGCAGTTCTTC.

V is TRBV20-1 and J is TRBJ2-1; D is unclear. The V and J ends lost 1 base and 0 bases respectively, with 13 bases between them. This CDR3 has 16 amino acids. CDR1 and CDR2 (germline): DFQATT, SNEGSKA (reference sequence). Written as DNA, the CDR3 is TGCAGTGCTAGAGGCGTATTTGGTCACTCCTACAATGAGCAGTTCTTC. It codes for CSARGVFGHSYNEQFF.

This clonotype was counted ten times or more. The genes are TRBV18 and TRBJ2-5; 8 bases are a match to TRBD1. This CDR3 region has 14 residues. CDR1 is KGHSH and CDR2 is LQKENI in the germline V gene. J gave up 4 bases and V 8 bases, and 9 bases lay outside the gene matches. The CDR3 DNA reads as TGTGCCAGCAGGCCTCAGGGGGCTGTAGAGACCCAGTACTTC. Its protein is CASRPQGAVETQYF.

In this sample, this clonotype turned up a few times. The chain joins TRBV10-3 to TRBJ2-3; maybe TRBD1 (6 bases). The germline CDR1 and CDR2 sequences are ENHRY and SYGVKD. CDR3 length equals 14 residues. With 10 bases removed from V and 0 bases from J, the gap between germline ends came to 14 bases. In DNA form, the CDR3 reads TGTGCCACAGGGGCGGGCGATAGCACAGATACGCAGTATTTT. This translates into CATGAGDSTDTQYF.

This clonotype was picked up a small number of times. The chain links TRBV27 to TRBJ2-3; 9 bases agree with TRBD2. The CDR3 contains 15 residues. From germline, CDR1 is MNHEY and CDR2 SMNVEV (reference sequence). J gave up 2 bases and V 6 bases, and 6 bases lay outside the gene matches. The CDR3 sequence: CASSLGLANTDTQYF. As DNA, the CDR3 is TGTGCCAGCAGCCTCGGACTAGCGAACACAGATACGCAGTATTTT.

There are many counts of this clonotype. The CDR3 DNA follows: TGTGCCAGCAGGGTCCGGGGACGCCCCTACGAGCAGTACTTC. Translated: CASRVRGRPYEQYF. The rearrangement uses TRBV6-1 and TRBJ2-7; D is perhaps TRBD1 or TRBD2 (5 bases each). This CDR3 is built from 14 residues. Germline-derived CDR1 and CDR2 are MNHNS and SASEGT. V was shortened by 6 bases and J by 2 bases, with 14 bases between the two germline ends.

This clonotype has ten or more counts. The chain couples TRBV6-6 to TRBJ1-1, with unresolved D. CDR3 length: 12 amino acids. Trimming left V 5 bases short and J 7 bases short, with 11 bases between. Germline V CDR1 and CDR2: MNHNY, SVGAGI (reference sequence). The CDR3 sequence is CASSDGPFEAFF. Here the CDR3 DNA reads TGTGCCAGCAGTGACGGGCCATTTGAAGCTTTCTTT.

The V call is TRBV19, the J call TRBJ2-1, with D perhaps TRBD2 (5 bases). V was cut by 10 bases and J by 9 bases, with 16 bases left in between. The germline gives CDR1 LNHDA, CDR2 SQIVND (reference sequence). CDR3 length: 12 amino acids. In DNA form, the CDR3 reads TGTGCCACTAGCTCCCTCCGGGGTGAGCAGTTCTTC. This sequence encodes CATSSLRGEQFF.

The chain recombines TRBV20-1 with TRBJ2-7; no firm D call. Trimming stripped 3 bases from V and 4 bases from J, with 16 bases between. CDR3 length: 14 amino acids. CDR1 and CDR2 (germline): DFQATT, SNEGSKA (reference sequence). The CDR3 nucleotides read TGCAGTGCTAGTGCCGGGCCAGAGCCTTACGAGCAGTACTTC. This translates into CSASAGPEPYEQYF.

This clonotype was seen ten or more times. The rearrangement joins TRBV24-1 to TRBJ2-7, with D hard to call. Trimming cost V 2 bases and J 3 bases, with 7 bases left between them. CDR1 KGHDR and CDR2 SFDVKD come from the germline V gene. The CDR3 contains 13 residues. The CDR3 DNA reads TGTGCCACCAGTGATTCGCCCGTCTACGAGCAGTACTTC. Its protein is CATSDSPVYEQYF.

This clonotype was seen many times. The genes are TRBV4-2 and TRBJ2-7; TRBD1 agrees at 8 bases. V gave up 2 bases and J gave up 1 base; unmatched junction bases: 4. In germline, CDR1 is LGHNA, CDR2 YNFKEQ. The CDR3 is 15 amino acids. CDR3 sequence: CASSQQGAESYEQYF. The CDR3 DNA sequence: TGTGCCAGCAGCCAACAGGGGGCCGAGTCCTACGAGCAGTACTTC.

The chain links TRBV4-1 to TRBJ1-3; 7 bases are a match to TRBD1. V shed 1 base and J 4 bases; nucleotides not matched to a gene: 4. The CDR3 has 15 amino acids. Germline V CDR1 and CDR2: MGHRA, YSYEKL. The CDR3 protein is CASSQVTGAGNTIYF. The DNA for the CDR3 is TGCGCCAGCAGCCAAGTAACAGGGGCGGGAAACACCATATATTTT.

The table lists this clonotype with many counts. This rearrangement joins TRBV6-5 to TRBJ1-6; 7 nucleotides line up with TRBD1. Germline CDR1 and CDR2: MNHEY and SVGAGI. Germline trimming cut 2 bases from V and 3 bases from J; bases unmatched to any gene: 13. CDR3 length: 19 residues. The CDR3 DNA reads TGTGCCAGCAGTTACCACCCCACCAAAACAGGGGACTATAATTCACCCCTCCACTTT. Translation gives CASSYHPTKTGDYNSPLHF.

The chain recombines TRBV29-1 with TRBJ2-7; D is uncertain. CDR3 size: 12 residues. The V and J ends lost 6 bases and 0 bases respectively, with 9 bases between them. Germline V gene sequence: CDR1 SQVTM, CDR2 ANQGSEA. The CDR3 sequence is CSVRDNSYEQYF. CDR3 nucleotide sequence: TGCAGCGTGAGAGACAACTCCTACGAGCAGTACTTC.

This clonotype was seen repeatedly, ten times or more. The rearrangement uses TRBV6-5 and TRBJ2-7, with 10 bases matching TRBD1. This CDR3 comprises 17 residues. The V and J ends lost 0 bases and 5 bases, in that order; junction bases with no gene match: 10. Germline CDR1 is MNHEY and CDR2 is SVGAGI. DNA of the CDR3: TGTGCCAGCAGTTACTCGAGGGCCCGGGACAGGGGCAACGAGCAGTACTTC. Its protein product is CASSYSRARDRGNEQYF.

In DNA form, the CDR3 reads TGCAGTGCTAGAGGGAGGACAGGGGGCGCTTCCCATTGGTTCAAGAAGGCAATACGGGAGCAGTACTTC. Amino acid sequence: CSARGRTGGASHWFKKAIREQYF. The V and J genes are TRBV20-1 and TRBJ2-7; 11 bases line up with TRBD1. Germline V gene lookup returns CDR1 DFQATT and CDR2 SNEGSKA (reference sequence). V was clipped by 1 base and J by 7 bases; unmatched bases: 33. There are 23 residues in the CDR3.

The chain joins TRBV7-2 to TRBJ2-1; D remains unclear. Germline CDR1 SGHTA, CDR2 FQGNSA. V gave up 2 bases and J gave up 0 bases, with 11 bases separating them. The CDR3 totals 16 residues. The CDR3 region is CASSLPTFSSYNEQFF. The CDR3 region has the DNA TGTGCCAGCAGCTTACCCACTTTCAGCTCCTACAATGAGCAGTTCTTC.

The chain joins TRBV7-2 to TRBJ2-7; 13 nucleotides agree with TRBD2. The length of the CDR3 is 15 residues. V was pared by 8 bases and J by 4 bases, with 8 bases of the junction left unmatched. Germline loops: CDR1 SGHTA, CDR2 FQGNSA. The CDR3 spells CASGSRLAGGYEQYF. CDR3 DNA sequence: TGTGCCAGCGGCTCCCGACTAGCGGGAGGTTACGAGCAGTACTTC.